The 29 T cell receptor beta chains listed next were all sequenced from one sample in a study of cytomegalovirus exposure and HLA in healthy donors (dated by TCRdb to about 2017). The library was made by the immunoSEQ multiplex PCR assay. For the multiplex PCR, a mixture combining 60 forward primers for TCR Vbeta segments and 13 reverse primers for TCR Jbeta segments was used. This is the immuneACCESS table as TCRdb keeps it, with only in-frame sequences that have V and J called. A part of the clones is gone; compared with another copy, unresolved V genes explain less than half, and the rest is unexplained. The sample's clone listing holds around 33,000 clones. 4.5% of the sample comes from the top ten. Sequenced input: PBMCs. The source is a woman between 35 and 50 years old in good health and CMV-seropositive.

V is TRBV30 and J is TRBJ2-5; 8 nucleotides line up with TRBD2. The J call may be wrong; the DNA end is better matched by TRBJ2-7. Germline V gene lookup returns CDR1 GTSNPN and CDR2 SVGIG (reference sequence). This CDR3 has 15 residues. In nucleotides, the CDR3 is TGTGCCTGGAGTGCCGGGGTAGCGGGGTTTTACGAGCAGTACTTC. Translating it yields CAWSAGVAGFYEQYF.

The chain recombines TRBV29-1 with TRBJ1-2, with a weak D call TRBD1 (5 bases). This CDR3 has 13 amino acids. The V end lost 4 bases, the J end lost 4 bases, and 13 bases lay between the germline ends. Germline lookup yields CDR1 SQVTM and CDR2 ANQGSEA. Here the CDR3 reads CSVVIQDVYGYTF. CDR3 coding DNA: TGCAGCGTTGTCATACAGGACGTCTATGGCTACACCTTC.

V and J are TRBV18 and TRBJ1-3, with 8 bases that match TRBD1. CDR3 length: 15 residues. Trimming removed 2 bases from V and 4 bases from J; junction bases left unmatched: 4. Germline V gives CDR1 KGHSH, CDR2 LQKENI. This CDR3 reads CASSPTTGVGNTIYF. In DNA form, the CDR3 reads TGTGCCAGCTCACCAACGACAGGGGTCGGAAACACCATATATTTT.

In nucleotides, the CDR3 is TGTGCCAGCTCACGAGGAAGGCACTCACTGTTTTTT. Residues: CASSRGRHSLFF. The rearrangement uses TRBV18 and TRBJ1-4, with D unresolved. This CDR3 has 12 residues. The V gene lost 4 bases and the J gene lost 13 bases, with 13 bases spanning the gap. Germline V lookup: CDR1 KGHSH, CDR2 LQKENI.

The chain links TRBV28 to TRBJ2-1; TRBD1 aligns across 9 bases. This CDR3 comprises 16 residues. J gave up 6 bases and V 5 bases, and 11 bases lay outside the gene matches. The germline V gene encodes CDR1 MDHEN and CDR2 SYDVKM. CDR3 sequence reads: CASSPPGTGLTNEQFF. The CDR3 DNA reads as TGTGCCAGCAGTCCCCCCGGGACAGGGCTGACCAATGAGCAGTTCTTC.

V usage is TRBV7-2 and J usage is TRBJ1-2; 8 nucleotides match TRBD1. CDR1 is SGHTA, CDR2 FQGNSA, per germline. The J segment lost 3 bases and the V segment lost 4 bases, leaving 4 bases of the junction unmatched. This CDR3 spans 14 amino acids. The CDR3 is CASSSTGGDYGYTF. CDR3 in DNA: TGTGCCAGCAGCTCTACAGGGGGTGACTATGGCTACACCTTC.

The chain has TRBV28 and TRBJ1-1; no reliable D call. This CDR3 region has 13 residues. V was trimmed by 8 bases and J by 1 base, leaving 11 bases between them. Germline-derived CDR1 and CDR2 are MDHEN and SYDVKM. The CDR3: CASGPAANTEAFF. In DNA form, the CDR3 reads TGTGCCAGCGGTCCCGCGGCGAACACTGAAGCTTTCTTT.

The chain recombines TRBV4-2 with TRBJ2-7; 8 nucleotides align to TRBD1. The V segment lost 1 base and the J segment 3 bases; nucleotides outside the gene matches: 11. This CDR3 contains 17 residues. CDR1 is LGHNA, CDR2 YNFKEQ, per germline. The CDR3 nucleotides are TGTGCCAGCAGCCAAGTCGGCAGGGGGCTAGAGGACTACGAGCAGTACTTC. It encodes CASSQVGRGLEDYEQYF.

The chain links TRBV5-1 to TRBJ1-4; D is possibly TRBD1 (6 bases). V shed 2 bases and J shed 7 bases, with 12 bases lying between them. The CDR3 is 14 amino acids. Germline V gene sequence: CDR1 SGHRS, CDR2 YFSETQ. DNA of the CDR3: TGCGCCAGCAGCTTACAGGGTGTAGGTGAAAAACTGTTTTTT. Translation: CASSLQGVGEKLFF.

The chain links TRBV29-1 to TRBJ2-7; 13 bases fit TRBD2. The ends lost 3 bases at V and 2 bases at J; junction bases unmatched: 1. The germline V gene encodes CDR1 SQVTM and CDR2 ANQGSEA. This CDR3 is built from 14 residues. CDR3 coding DNA: TGCAGCGTTGACGGACTAGCGGGAGCCTACGAGCAGTACTTC. This codes for CSVDGLAGAYEQYF.

This sequence joins TRBV5-6 and TRBJ2-7; 10 bases are a match to TRBD2. With V trimmed by 0 bases and J by 2 bases, 5 bases remained unmatched. CDR3 length: 16 residues. CDR1 is SGHDT and CDR2 is YYEEEE in the germline V gene. CDR3 protein: CASSLGLAGGTYEQYF. CDR3 coding DNA: TGTGCCAGCAGCTTGGGACTAGCGGGCGGAACCTACGAGCAGTACTTC.

This rearrangement joins TRBV5-6 to TRBJ2-1; 10 nucleotides line up with TRBD2. V trimming: 6 bases; J trimming: 2 bases; junction bases outside the gene matches: 8. CDR3 length: 16 residues. CDR1 and CDR2 from the germline V gene are SGHDT and YYEEEE. This chain's CDR3 is CASKSSGSSPYNEQFF. In nucleotides, the CDR3 is TGTGCCAGCAAATCTAGCGGGAGTTCCCCCTACAATGAGCAGTTCTTC. Supplemented by reference TRBV5-6 and TRBJ2-1, the full variable domain reads DAGVTQSPTHLIKTRGQQVTLRCSPKSGHDTVSWYQQALGQGPQFIFQYYEEEERQRGNFPDRFSGHQFPNYSSELNVNALLLGDSALYLCASKSSGSSPYNEQFFGPGTRLTVL.

The rearrangement joins TRBV7-6 to TRBJ2-3; 7 nucleotides agree with TRBD1. J gave up 4 bases and V 1 base, and 11 bases lay outside the gene matches. Germline lookup yields CDR1 SGHVS and CDR2 FNYEAQ. The CDR3 spans 17 residues. The CDR3 nucleotides are TGTGCCAGCAGCTTAGAGGCGACAGGGAATTTAGCAGATACGCAGTATTTT. This codes for CASSLEATGNLADTQYF. Based on the CDR3 plus reference TRBV7-6 and TRBJ2-3, the full variable domain is GAGVSQSPRYKVTKRGQDVALRCDPISGHVSLYWYRQALGQGPEFLTYFNYEAQQDKSGLPNDRFSAERPEGSISTLTIQRTEQRDSAMYRCASSLEATGNLADTQYFGPGTRLTVL.

V and J are TRBV6-1 and TRBJ2-7; 8 bases align to TRBD1. V was clipped by 6 bases and J by 3 bases; unmatched bases: 7. The CDR3 consists of 14 residues. CDR1 MNHNS and CDR2 SASEGT come from the germline V gene. The CDR3 region is CASRKGQVNYEQYF. The CDR3 nucleotides are TGTGCCAGCAGAAAGGGACAGGTGAACTACGAGCAGTACTTC.

This chain connects TRBV7-6 to TRBJ2-7, with a tentative D call TRBD2 (7 bases). From germline, CDR1 is SGHVS and CDR2 FNYEAQ. Trimming pared 5 bases from V and 4 bases from J, leaving 15 bases between. The CDR3 loop spans 14 amino acids. The CDR3 coding sequence is TGTGCCAGCAGCCTAGGGGGGGAAGGGTACGAGCAGTACTTC. Its protein is CASSLGGEGYEQYF.

The chain is built from TRBV6-5 and TRBJ1-1, with TRBD1 matching over 10 bases. In germline, CDR1 is MNHEY, CDR2 SVGAGI. Trimming at V came to 6 bases and at J to 8 bases, leaving 9 bases not matched to a gene. This CDR3 spans 14 amino acids. The CDR3 nucleotides read TGTGCCAGCAGCCCGGACAGGGGGGCGCTGGAAGCTTTCTTT. Translation: CASSPDRGALEAFF.

The J gene is TRBJ2-1, the V gene TRBV7-9; D unclear. Germline values: CDR1 SEHNR, CDR2 FQNEAQ (reference sequence). CDR3 length equals 13 residues. V gave up 2 bases and J gave up 2 bases, with 4 bases separating them. In DNA form, the CDR3 reads TGTGCCAGCAGCTTAACTCCCTACAATGAGCAGTTCTTC. This gives the protein CASSLTPYNEQFF.

This chain joins TRBV7-9 and TRBJ2-7; D is possibly TRBD1 (6 bases). The germline gives CDR1 SEHNR, CDR2 FQNEAQ (reference sequence). The V end lost 1 base, the J end lost 2 bases, and 6 bases lay between the germline ends. The CDR3 extends over 13 amino acids. The CDR3 nucleotides read TGTGCCAGCAGCTTAGGGACAGCCTACGAGCAGTACTTC. The encoded protein is CASSLGTAYEQYF.

The V gene is TRBV28, the J gene TRBJ2-7; perhaps TRBD1 as D (7 bases). The CDR3 length is 16 residues. CDR1 and CDR2 (germline): MDHEN, SYDVKM. Trimming removed 5 bases from V and 3 bases from J, with 20 bases in between. The chain's CDR3 is CASSPRTGDRVYEQYF. The DNA of the CDR3 is TGTGCCAGCAGTCCAAGGACGGGGGACAGAGTCTACGAGCAGTACTTC. Drawing the rest from reference TRBV28 and TRBJ2-7, the complete variable domain is DVKVTQSSRYLVKRTGEKVFLECVQDMDHENMFWYRQDPGLGLRLIYFSYDVKMKEKGDIPEGYSVSREKKERFSLILESASTNQTSMYLCASSPRTGDRVYEQYFGPGTRLTVT.

The chain couples TRBV9 to TRBJ2-7, with a weak D call TRBD2 (5 bases). The germline V and J ends were trimmed by 0 bases and 5 bases, with 18 bases remaining between them. Germline V gene lookup returns CDR1 SGDLS and CDR2 YYNGEE. This CDR3 is 16 amino acids long. The CDR3 DNA reads as TGTGCCAGCAGCGTAGGTGCCGGACTGGGTTCCAACGAGCAGTACTTC. This codes for CASSVGAGLGSNEQYF. The variable domain in full, completed from reference TRBV9 and TRBJ2-7, reads DSGVTQTPKHLITATGQRVTLRCSPRSGDLSVYWYQQSLDQGLQFLIQYYNGEERAKGNILERFSAQQFPDLHSELNLSSLELGDSALYFCASSVGAGLGSNEQYFGPGTRLTVT.

This chain joins TRBV5-6 and TRBJ2-7; 7 bases are shared with TRBD2. Germline V gene data show CDR1 as SGHDT and CDR2 as YYEEEE. This CDR3 comprises 17 residues. Unmatched junction bases numbered 15, after V lost 4 bases and J lost 2 bases. CDR3 bases: TGTGCCAGCAGCCCCTTGGCGGGCCGGGGGGTTCCCTACGAGCAGTACTTC. Protein sequence: CASSPLAGRGVPYEQYF.

J is TRBJ1-1 and V is TRBV7-2; TRBD1 agrees at 7 bases. From germline, CDR1 is SGHTA and CDR2 FQGNSA. Trimming took 5 bases from V and 7 from J; bases not matched to a gene: 13. This CDR3 contains 15 residues. For the CDR3, the DNA is TGTGCCAGCAGCGAACACCGACAGGGTGAGGGTGAAGCTTTCTTT. This translates into CASSEHRQGEGEAFF.

The chain is built from TRBV4-1 and TRBJ2-1, with 10 bases lining up with TRBD1. V lost 2 bases and J lost 4; bases outside the gene matches: 2. This CDR3 is built from 15 residues. Germline V CDR1 and CDR2: MGHRA, YSYEKL. CDR3 residues: CASSQLGQGYNEQFF. CDR3 nucleotides: TGCGCCAGCAGCCAATTGGGACAGGGGTACAATGAGCAGTTCTTC.

The chain joins TRBV6-1 to TRBJ2-2; the match to TRBD1 covers 10 bases. The CDR3 has 15 residues. V shed 4 bases, J shed 4 bases, and the junction held 3 bases outside the gene matches. Germline values: CDR1 MNHNS, CDR2 SASEGT. In DNA form, the CDR3 reads TGTGCCAGCAGTGGTTGGGACAGGGGCACCGGGGAGCTGTTTTTT. It encodes CASSGWDRGTGELFF.

This sequence joins TRBV4-1 and TRBJ1-1; 10 positions agree with TRBD1. This CDR3 region has 14 residues. Germline trimming cut 3 bases from V and 8 bases from J; bases unmatched to any gene: 6. Looked up from germline, CDR1 is MGHRA and CDR2 is YSYEKL. In nucleotides, the CDR3 is TGCGCCAGCAGCCAGGGACAGGGGACCAAAGAAGCTTTCTTT. Encoded protein: CASSQGQGTKEAFF.

The gene calls are TRBV27 and TRBJ1-2; D is unclear. The CDR3 totals 14 residues. Looked up from germline, CDR1 is MNHEY and CDR2 is SMNVEV (reference sequence). V was cut by 4 bases and J by 2 bases, with 11 bases left in between. CDR3 sequence (DNA): TGTGCCAGCAGTTCTAGCAGGACCAACTATGGCTACACCTTC. Translated: CASSSSRTNYGYTF.

This clone is medium-sized by frequency. This chain links TRBV7-9 with TRBJ1-4, with D perhaps matching TRBD1 (5 bases). The germline V gene encodes CDR1 SEHNR and CDR2 FQNEAQ (reference sequence). The CDR3 runs 15 residues. V was shortened by 5 bases and J by 3 bases, with 13 bases between the two germline ends. CDR3 protein: CASSAQDNPNEKLFF. Here the CDR3 DNA reads TGTGCCAGCAGCGCACAGGACAACCCTAATGAAAAACTGTTTTTT.

The CDR3 DNA follows: TGCGCCAGCAGCCTGGACAGGGCAAACACTGAAGCTTTCTTT. It translates to CASSLDRANTEAFF. The rearrangement joins TRBV5-1 to TRBJ1-1; 8 bases fit TRBD1. The germline gives CDR1 SGHRS, CDR2 YFSETQ. J was trimmed by 2 bases and V by 4 bases; bases with no gene match: 4. The length of the CDR3 is 14 residues.

The CDR3 DNA sequence: TGTGCCAGTAGTATTGGACAGGGGTGGGGGGAGACCCAGTACTTC. Translating gives CASSIGQGWGETQYF. This chain uses TRBV19 with TRBJ2-5; 9 nucleotides line up with TRBD1. Germline V gene sequence: CDR1 LNHDA, CDR2 SQIVND (reference sequence). Germline trimming cut 3 bases from V and 5 bases from J; bases unmatched to any gene: 7. CDR3 size: 15 residues. The full variable domain, rest sourced from reference TRBV19 and TRBJ2-5, is DGGITQSPKYLFRKEGQNVTLSCEQNLNHDAMYWYRQDPGQGLRLIYYSQIVNDFQKGDIAEGYSVSREKKESFPLTVTSAQKNPTAFYLCASSIGQGWGETQYFGPGTRLLVL.